The 22 T cell receptor beta chains presented below share a single source sample, sequenced in a study of CD8+ T cells in alopecia areata. Extraction and reverse transcription of RNA yielded cDNA as the sequencing template. Profiled with immunoSEQ multiplex PCR; TCRdb holds only in-frame clones, not every one. Of around 200,000 clones listed, around 60% are singletons. Treatment given: oral pan-JAK inhibitor, 5-10 mg twice daily. Sample: CD4+ T cells sorted from blood, taken at week 4, from a patient treated with tofacitinib. The receptors shown here come from a human donor with alopecia areata.

This clone was detected once. The J gene is TRBJ2-7, the V gene TRBV29-1, with D unresolved. Germline CDR1 is SQVTM and CDR2 is ANQGSEA. V was cut by 6 bases and J by 2 bases, with 8 bases left in between. CDR3 length equals 11 residues. The CDR3 loop reads CSVAETYEQYF. The CDR3 coding sequence is TGCAGCGTGGCTGAGACCTACGAGCAGTACTTC.

This clone was counted at least ten times. V is TRBV18 and J is TRBJ1-1; D ambiguous. This CDR3 spans 12 amino acids. V was cut by 4 bases and J by 1 base, with 4 bases left in between. The germline gives CDR1 KGHSH, CDR2 LQKENI. The DNA for the CDR3 is TGTGCCAGCTCACGGTCGAACACTGAAGCTTTCTTT. It yields the protein CASSRSNTEAFF.

CDR3 coding DNA: TGTGCCAGCAGCCCCAGCCAGGAGACCCAGTACTTC. It translates to CASSPSQETQYF. This sequence joins TRBV6-5 and TRBJ2-5; D remains unclear. This CDR3 region has 12 residues. The germline V gene encodes CDR1 MNHEY and CDR2 SVGAGI. The V gene lost 6 bases and the J gene lost 5 bases, with 10 bases spanning the gap.

This clone was seen more than once but under ten times. V gene TRBV28 combines with J gene TRBJ2-5, with 9 bases identical to TRBD1. Germline CDR1 MDHEN, CDR2 SYDVKM. The trim removed 10 bases at V and 5 bases at J, leaving 14 bases unmatched. The CDR3 length is 15 residues. This CDR3 reads CATSLTGGFVETQYF. CDR3 bases: TGTGCCACCTCTCTGACAGGGGGGTTTGTCGAGACCCAGTACTTC.

This sequence joins TRBV29-1 and TRBJ1-1; D is uncertain. Trimming took off 3 bases at V and 2 bases at J, with 7 bases between the two ends. CDR1 and CDR2 from the germline V gene are SQVTM and ANQGSEA. This CDR3 is 12 amino acids long. This CDR3 reads CSVDGTNTEAFF. The DNA for the CDR3 is TGCAGCGTTGACGGCACCAACACTGAAGCTTTCTTT.

The chain combines TRBV29-1 with TRBJ2-5; 14 nucleotides line up with TRBD2. V gave up 6 bases and J gave up 3 bases; unmatched junction bases: 6. The CDR3 consists of 15 residues. The germline V gene has CDR1 SQVTM and CDR2 ANQGSEA. The CDR3: CSVGPGLAGEETQYF. The CDR3 DNA is TGCAGCGTCGGACCGGGACTAGCGGGAGAAGAGACCCAGTACTTC.

The chain is built from TRBV7-9 and TRBJ1-1; D not certain. Per germline, CDR1 SEHNR and CDR2 FQNEAQ (reference sequence). The V and J ends lost 6 bases and 3 bases respectively, with 8 bases between them. The CDR3 contains 12 residues. CDR3 nucleotides: TGTGCCAGCAGGGGGTGGGACACTGAAGCTTTCTTT. Residues: CASRGWDTEAFF.

This sequence joins TRBV11-3 and TRBJ2-1; 8 positions match TRBD2. This CDR3 comprises 15 residues. With 5 bases clipped from V and 0 bases from J, the junction kept 3 bases outside the gene matches. Germline assignment: CDR1 SGHNT and CDR2 YENEEA. This CDR3 is CASSLSGSSYNEQFF. DNA for the CDR3: TGTGCCAGCAGCCTCAGCGGGAGCTCCTACAATGAGCAGTTCTTC.

This clone was picked up a small number of times. The chain recombines TRBV7-2 with TRBJ2-5; TRBD1 aligns across 8 bases. V lost 5 bases to trimming and J lost 5 bases; unmatched junction nucleotides: 10. Germline assignment: CDR1 SGHTA and CDR2 FQGNSA. This CDR3 contains 15 residues. Here the CDR3 reads CASSPRQGSLETQYF. As DNA, the CDR3 is TGTGCCAGCAGCCCAAGACAGGGGAGCTTGGAGACCCAGTACTTC.

The chain uses TRBV30 and TRBJ2-5; TRBD1 aligns across 8 bases. The V segment lost 5 bases and the J segment 4 bases; nucleotides outside the gene matches: 3. The CDR3 runs 12 residues. Germline CDR1 is GTSNPN and CDR2 is SVGIG (reference sequence). The CDR3 reads CAWSGGRETQYF. CDR3 nucleotides: TGTGCCTGGTCAGGGGGCCGAGAGACCCAGTACTTC.

With regard to this clone: This same CDR3 is encoded by further DNA sequences in the sample. The rearrangement uses TRBV29-1 and TRBJ2-5, with TRBD1 identical over 7 bases. The CDR3 totals 13 residues. CDR1 and CDR2 (germline): SQVTM, ANQGSEA. J gave up 2 bases and V 6 bases, and 6 bases lay outside the gene matches. The CDR3 region is CSVTTGSQETQYF. Written as DNA, the CDR3 is TGCAGCGTCACGACAGGGTCGCAAGAGACCCAGTACTTC.

A remark on this clone: Other DNA sequences of this sample code for an identical CDR3. This rearrangement joins TRBV5-1 to TRBJ1-1, with D perhaps TRBD1 (6 bases). Between the trimmed V and J ends, which lost 0 bases and 5 bases, there was a span of 11 bases. This CDR3 comprises 14 residues. Germline CDR1 reads SGHRS; CDR2 reads YFSETQ. The CDR3 region is CASSLEQGRTEAFF. In nucleotides, the CDR3 is TGCGCCAGCAGCTTGGAACAGGGAAGGACTGAAGCTTTCTTT.

This clone came up once. The chain carries TRBV29-1 and TRBJ1-6; no reliable D call. V was trimmed by 2 bases and J by 17 bases, leaving 13 bases between them. This CDR3 spans 11 amino acids. CDR1 is SQVTM, CDR2 ANQGSEA, per germline. The CDR3 protein is CSVEYRGVIHF. DNA for the CDR3: TGCAGCGTTGAATACCGGGGAGTGATCCACTTT.

This rearrangement joins TRBV9 to TRBJ2-5, with TRBD2 as a possible D gene (5 bases). V dropped 1 base and J dropped 7 bases, with 8 bases sitting between them. The CDR3 consists of 12 residues. Per germline, CDR1 SGDLS and CDR2 YYNGEE. The DNA for the CDR3 is TGTGCCAGCAGCGTACTAAGCGGGACCCAGTACTTC. Protein product: CASSVLSGTQYF.

The chain has TRBV5-1 and TRBJ2-2; 8 positions agree with TRBD2. Germline V lookup: CDR1 SGHRS, CDR2 YFSETQ. CDR3 length: 18 amino acids. J gave up 0 bases and V 3 bases, and 10 bases lay outside the gene matches. CDR3 sequence: CASSSSGSWSSNTGELFF. CDR3 bases: TGCGCCAGCAGCTCCAGCGGGAGTTGGTCCTCGAACACCGGGGAGCTGTTTTTT.

This chain links TRBV14 with TRBJ2-5; D might be TRBD2 (5 bases). Looked up from germline, CDR1 is SGHDN and CDR2 is FVKESK. The V end was cut by 0 bases, the J end by 4 bases, with 9 bases between. The CDR3 covers 14 residues. CDR3 loop: CASSQDRLAETQYF. In DNA, the CDR3 is TGTGCCAGCAGCCAAGATCGGCTAGCAGAGACCCAGTACTTC.

The genes are TRBV4-1 and TRBJ2-7, with 10 nucleotides matching TRBD2. The germline V gene encodes CDR1 MGHRA and CDR2 YSYEKL. The CDR3 length is 14 residues. The trim removed 7 bases at V and 2 bases at J, leaving 5 bases unmatched. The CDR3 sequence is CASTSGRAPYEQYF. The CDR3 bases are TGCGCCAGCACCAGCGGGAGGGCCCCCTACGAGCAGTACTTC.

The V gene is TRBV5-1, the J gene TRBJ1-5, with a tentative D call TRBD1 (5 bases). Germline lookup yields CDR1 SGHRS and CDR2 YFSETQ. This CDR3 comprises 14 residues. Trimming cost V 2 bases and J 5 bases, with 11 bases left between them. The CDR3 region has the DNA TGCGCCAGCAGCTTAGTAGGAGGGGATCAGCCCCAGCATTTT. Protein sequence: CASSLVGGDQPQHF.

This clone came up a few times. The chain joins TRBV29-1 to TRBJ1-2; no reliable D call. Germline loops: CDR1 SQVTM, CDR2 ANQGSEA. Trimming pared 5 bases from V and 7 bases from J, leaving 11 bases between. This CDR3 has 11 residues. CDR3 sequence: CSVRTGGGYTF. CDR3 in DNA: TGCAGCGTTAGGACCGGCGGTGGCTACACCTTC.

Remarks on this clone: Sequence at one end of the junction differs from germline and may be a read error. The genes are TRBV7-7 and TRBJ2-7; TRBD2 aligns across 10 bases. The CDR3 length is 13 residues. The germline gives CDR1 SSHAT, CDR2 FNYEAQ (reference sequence). The CDR3 region has the DNA TGTGCTAGCAGCTTAGCGGGGGGCAACGAGCAGTACTTC. It specifies CASSLAGGNEQYF.

The chain has TRBV30 and TRBJ1-5; TRBD1 is a possible D gene (5 bases). The germline V gene has CDR1 GTSNPN and CDR2 SVGIG (reference sequence). CDR3 length: 17 amino acids. Trimming left V 5 bases short and J 2 bases short, with 22 bases between. The CDR3, as DNA: TGTGCCTGGTCGGTTCAGGGAGAATACGTTGGCAATCAGCCCCAGCATTTT. Amino acid sequence: CAWSVQGEYVGNQPQHF.

CDR3 loop: CASKPDRRSYEQYF. The DNA of the CDR3 is TGTGCCAGCAAGCCCGACAGACGCTCCTACGAGCAGTACTTC. V usage is TRBV2 and J usage is TRBJ2-7, with a possible D match to TRBD1 (5 bases). Trimming removed 7 bases from V and 0 bases from J, with 13 bases in between. The CDR3 is 14 amino acids. Germline CDR1 SNHLY, CDR2 FYNNEI.